The clone carrying this TCR beta chain appeared many times. As to time point: newly diagnosed GD, antithyroid drugs for less than 3 months. With RNA extracted from PBMCs as input, the TCR library was made. These data originate in a study of regulatory T cells in long-lasting Graves disease. The V end was cut by 2 bases, the J end by 6 bases, with 8 bases between. This CDR3 is 11 amino acids long. CDR1 and CDR2 (germline): GTSNPN, SVGIG (reference sequence). In building TCR beta libraries, iRepertoire HTBI primers were used together with Arm-PCR of CDR3 regions. TCRdb reanalysed the multiplex PCR reads using MiXCR and keeps one entry per CDR3 protein. The sample has 440,000 or so distinct CDR3 sequences; more than 12% are singletons. These data were likewise used in another study, on T cells in Graves' hyperthyroidism and ophthalmopathy. This second study says: It was uncontrolled infection, other autoimmune disease, pregnancy or lactation that excluded patients. Diagnoses were made from clinical symptoms, serum measures (thyroxine and TRAb), thyroid ultrasound and orbital computed tomography.

The V gene is TRBV30, the J gene TRBJ2-7; no clear D gene. The origin of this receptor is a young woman with Graves disease. Sequencing used peripheral blood mononuclear cells (PBMCs), obtained at new diagnosis, from a patient treated with antithyroid drugs. The CDR3 coding sequence is TGTGCCTGGAGTAAGGCTCGCGAGCAGTACTTC. Its translation: CAWSKAREQYF.